Presented here are 23 T cell receptor beta chains from one specimen sequenced in a study of shared clonotypes between healthy human individuals (TCRdb year 2020). The library was built by means of the immunoSEQ multiplex PCR assay. TCRdb took over this immuneACCESS table, retaining in-frame rearrangements with V and J assigned. Such tables are incomplete; in checked studies, under half of the missing clones stem from an unresolved V gene, and the remainder is unexplained. Counted in this sample were 650,000 to 800,000 clones; 72% of them appeared once. The top ten hold about 1.8% of the sample. The specimen sequenced was memory CD4+ T cells sorted from blood. In the paper's terms, the cell subset or site label means: CD45RA-negative fraction. Receptors were obtained from a woman aged 30 to 39 in good health.

This chain connects TRBV29-1 to TRBJ2-1; 7 bases are a match to TRBD1. Trimming took 5 bases from V and 10 from J; bases not matched to a gene: 14. Per germline, CDR1 SQVTM and CDR2 ANQGSEA. This CDR3 has 14 amino acids. CDR3: CSVLERGLAGEQFF. CDR3 sequence (DNA): TGCAGCGTTCTCGAAAGGGGGCTAGCTGGCGAGCAGTTCTTC.

The count of this clone is one. The chain is built from TRBV7-2 and TRBJ2-7; 8 positions agree with TRBD1. Per germline, CDR1 SGHTA and CDR2 FQGNSA. The CDR3 consists of 15 residues. Trimming removed 1 base from V and 2 bases from J; junction bases left unmatched: 4. In nucleotides, the CDR3 is TGTGCCAGCAGCTTAGGACAGGGGCTCACCTACGAGCAGTACTTC. This sequence encodes CASSLGQGLTYEQYF.

This clone was counted a few times. The chain uses TRBV5-1 and TRBJ2-7; 10 bases agree with TRBD2. Per germline, CDR1 SGHRS and CDR2 YFSETQ. The CDR3 runs 14 residues. Trimming cost V 3 bases and J 6 bases; bases outside gene matches: 6. Written as DNA, the CDR3 is TGCGCCAGCAGCTCCTCTAGCGGGAGCCGCGAGCAGTACTTC. Protein product: CASSSSSGSREQYF.

This chain links TRBV19 with TRBJ1-1, with unresolved D. V gave up 0 bases and J gave up 6 bases, with 17 bases separating them. This CDR3 is built from 16 residues. Germline CDR1 and CDR2: LNHDA and SQIVND (reference sequence). The CDR3 sequence is CASSIDLGVAVAEAFF. The CDR3 nucleotides are TGTGCCAGTAGTATAGATCTTGGGGTTGCAGTCGCTGAAGCTTTCTTT.

This rearrangement joins TRBV28 to TRBJ2-7; unclear D gene. V was cut by 11 bases and J by 2 bases, with 10 bases left in between. Germline-derived CDR1 and CDR2 are MDHEN and SYDVKM. This CDR3 comprises 11 residues. The CDR3 reads CAGGPPYEQYF. In DNA form, the CDR3 reads TGTGCCGGTGGACCCCCCTACGAGCAGTACTTC. The variable domain in full, with the rest retrieved from reference TRBV28 and TRBJ2-7, is DVKVTQSSRYLVKRTGEKVFLECVQDMDHENMFWYRQDPGLGLRLIYFSYDVKMKEKGDIPEGYSVSREKKERFSLILESASTNQTSMYLCAGGPPYEQYFGPGTRLTVT.

Of note for this clone: The sample carries other DNA sequences with the same CDR3. This rearrangement joins TRBV5-1 to TRBJ2-1; perhaps TRBD2 as D (6 bases). Per the germline V gene, CDR1 is SGHRS and CDR2 is YFSETQ. The CDR3 sequence is 15 residues long. V was trimmed by 1 base and J by 4 bases, leaving 12 bases between them. This chain's CDR3 is CASSLSSAGYNEQFF. In DNA form, the CDR3 reads TGCGCCAGCAGCTTGTCTAGCGCGGGATACAATGAGCAGTTCTTC.

The chain recombines TRBV28 with TRBJ1-5; D ambiguous. CDR3 length: 14 residues. In germline, CDR1 is MDHEN, CDR2 SYDVKM. The V gene lost 5 bases and the J gene lost 7 bases, with 15 bases spanning the gap. The CDR3 DNA reads TGTGCCAGCAGTGCTTACGGATCAAGGCAGCCCCAGCATTTT. Translation: CASSAYGSRQPQHF. Drawing the rest from reference TRBV28 and TRBJ1-5, the complete variable domain is DVKVTQSSRYLVKRTGEKVFLECVQDMDHENMFWYRQDPGLGLRLIYFSYDVKMKEKGDIPEGYSVSREKKERFSLILESASTNQTSMYLCASSAYGSRQPQHFGDGTRLSIL.

V and J are TRBV4-1 and TRBJ2-1; D is unclear. Trimming left V 1 base short and J 3 bases short, with 16 bases between. The germline V gene has CDR1 MGHRA and CDR2 YSYEKL. The CDR3 is made up of 17 amino acids. CDR3 amino acids: CASSQGKALSIYNEQFF. CDR3 bases: TGCGCCAGCAGCCAAGGAAAGGCCCTTTCGATCTACAATGAGCAGTTCTTC.

This rearrangement joins TRBV7-8 to TRBJ2-1; a weak D match, TRBD2 (5 bases). Trimming left V 6 bases short and J 0 bases short, with 15 bases between. The germline V gene has CDR1 SGHVS and CDR2 FQNEAQ. The CDR3 covers 16 residues. The CDR3 DNA is TGTGCCAGCAGGCCGGGCGGGCGGAGCTCCTACAATGAGCAGTTCTTC. Its translation is CASRPGGRSSYNEQFF.

A single count supports this clone. This chain links TRBV4-1 with TRBJ2-1, with D tentatively TRBD2 (6 bases). Germline CDR1 is MGHRA and CDR2 is YSYEKL. The germline V and J ends were trimmed by 4 bases and 8 bases, with 15 bases remaining between them. This CDR3 has 14 amino acids. The CDR3 protein is CASSRREVSDEQFF. The CDR3 coding sequence is TGCGCCAGCAGCCGGAGGGAGGTTAGCGATGAGCAGTTCTTC.

V is TRBV28 and J is TRBJ2-7; 10 positions agree with TRBD2. Germline V gene lookup returns CDR1 MDHEN and CDR2 SYDVKM. CDR3 length: 14 residues. After removal of 7 bases from V and 1 base from J, the junction contained 4 bases not matched to a gene. CDR3 nucleotides: TGTGCCAGCACCGTACTAGCGGGGTCCTACGAGCAGTACTTC. It translates to CASTVLAGSYEQYF.

V gene TRBV5-1 combines with J gene TRBJ2-1; TRBD2 is a possible D gene (6 bases). CDR3 length: 16 amino acids. V lost 0 bases, J lost 9 bases, and 19 bases lay in between. Germline CDR1 SGHRS, CDR2 YFSETQ. CDR3 loop: CASSLGVVLGSSEQFF. The CDR3 DNA is TGCGCCAGCAGCTTGGGGGTCGTACTCGGGAGCAGTGAGCAGTTCTTC.

This clone turned up a few times. Other DNA sequences of this sample code for an identical CDR3. The gene calls are TRBV28 and TRBJ2-3; 8 nucleotides agree with TRBD2. With 1 base clipped from V and 2 bases from J, the junction kept 5 bases outside the gene matches. Germline CDR1 is MDHEN and CDR2 is SYDVKM. This CDR3 region has 16 residues. For the CDR3, the DNA is TGTGCCAGCAGTTTATCCCCTAGCGGGTTCACAGATACGCAGTATTTT. It translates to CASSLSPSGFTDTQYF.

J is TRBJ1-4 and V is TRBV5-1; D is unresolved. With 1 base removed from V and 5 bases from J, the gap between germline ends came to 12 bases. This CDR3 has 15 residues. Germline V CDR1 and CDR2: SGHRS, YFSETQ. Here the CDR3 reads CASSLRPVGNEKLFF. The CDR3 coding sequence is TGCGCCAGCAGCTTGCGTCCCGTTGGAAATGAAAAACTGTTTTTT.

This chain links TRBV2 with TRBJ1-2; a possible D gene is TRBD1 (5 bases). This CDR3 is 13 amino acids long. The ends were cut back, 7 bases at V and 3 bases at J, with 12 bases in the middle. In germline, CDR1 is SNHLY, CDR2 FYNNEI. The DNA for the CDR3 is TGTGCCAGCACCCGAACGGGGGACTATGGCTACACCTTC. Translated: CASTRTGDYGYTF.

This sequence joins TRBV7-9 and TRBJ2-5; no clear D. The CDR3 runs to 11 residues. The V gene lost 7 bases and the J gene lost 2 bases, with 5 bases spanning the gap. Germline CDR1 is SEHNR and CDR2 is FQNEAQ (reference sequence). This CDR3 is CASNGQETQYF. DNA of the CDR3: TGTGCCAGCAACGGTCAAGAGACCCAGTACTTC. Supplemented by reference TRBV7-9 and TRBJ2-5, the full variable domain reads DTGVSQNPRHKITKRGQNVTFRCDPISEHNRLYWYRQTLGQGPEFLTYFQNEAQLEKSRLLSDRFSAERPKGSFSTLEIQRTEQGDSAMYLCASNGQETQYFGPGTRLLVL.

The chain recombines TRBV28 with TRBJ1-4, with D unresolved. Trimming stripped 3 bases from V and 5 bases from J, with 16 bases between. The germline V gene has CDR1 MDHEN and CDR2 SYDVKM. This CDR3 is built from 16 residues. The CDR3 region has the DNA TGTGCCAGCAGTTTTAGGTTTCGGACCCTCAATGAAAAACTGTTTTTT. Translated, it gives CASSFRFRTLNEKLFF.

This clone was found a few times. CDR3 nucleotide sequence: TGTGCCAGTAGTATCCAGGGGAAAACTGAAGCTTTCTTT. Residues: CASSIQGKTEAFF. The rearrangement joins TRBV19 to TRBJ1-1; perhaps TRBD1 as D (6 bases). This CDR3 spans 13 amino acids. The germline V and J ends were trimmed by 3 bases and 5 bases, with 10 bases remaining between them. Germline assignment: CDR1 LNHDA and CDR2 SQIVND (reference sequence). The entire variable domain, with the rest obtained from reference TRBV19 and TRBJ1-1, is as follows: DGGITQSPKYLFRKEGQNVTLSCEQNLNHDAMYWYRQDPGQGLRLIYYSQIVNDFQKGDIAEGYSVSREKKESFPLTVTSAQKNPTAFYLCASSIQGKTEAFFGQGTRLTVV.

Note on this clone: A far larger clone is only one base removed, so a read error is likely. The chain combines TRBV2 with TRBJ1-3; D unresolved. V lost 5 bases, J lost 9 bases, and 20 bases lay in between. Germline CDR1 and CDR2: SNHLY and FYNNEI. CDR3 length: 15 residues. The CDR3, as DNA: TGTGCCAGCAGTAAAGGCACCCCCTCTGAGAGCACCATATATTTT. Its protein product is CASSKGTPSESTIYF. Combining the CDR3 with reference TRBV2 and TRBJ1-3 gives the whole variable domain EPEVTQTPSHQVTQMGQEVILRCVPISNHLYFYWYRQILGQKVEFLVSFYNNEISEKSEIFDDQFSVERPDGSNFTLKIRSTKLEDSAMYFCASSKGTPSESTIYFGEGSWLTVV.

The chain uses TRBV20-1 and TRBJ2-1; no clear D. CDR1 is DFQATT, CDR2 SNEGSKA, per germline (reference sequence). V was pared by 8 bases and J by 4 bases, with 9 bases between. The CDR3 runs 11 residues. Written as DNA, the CDR3 is TGCAGTCCCCGGATATACAATGAGCAGTTCTTC. It translates to CSPRIYNEQFF.

This clone is a singleton in its sample. CDR3 sequence: CASSVAGALYGYTF. The CDR3 region has the DNA TGTGCCAGCAGCGTAGCCGGGGCCCTCTATGGCTACACCTTC. This sequence joins TRBV9 and TRBJ1-2, with a possible D match to TRBD1 (5 bases). The CDR3 loop spans 14 amino acids. Deletions cut 0 bases from V and 4 bases from J, with 10 bases between. Germline V gene data show CDR1 as SGDLS and CDR2 as YYNGEE.

This clone came up once. The V call is TRBV28, the J call TRBJ2-5; 10 nucleotides line up with TRBD2. The germline V gene encodes CDR1 MDHEN and CDR2 SYDVKM. Trimming at V came to 5 bases and at J to 5 bases, leaving 8 bases not matched to a gene. The CDR3 spans 15 residues. The CDR3 nucleotides are TGTGCCAGCAGTCTAGCGGGAGCCATGAGGGAGACCCAGTACTTC. This gives the protein CASSLAGAMRETQYF.

This clone has just a few counts. V and J are TRBV18 and TRBJ1-2, with a possible D match to TRBD1 (5 bases). CDR3 length: 15 amino acids. The germline CDR1 and CDR2 sequences are KGHSH and LQKENI. Between the trimmed V and J ends, which lost 2 bases and 0 bases, there was a span of 10 bases. CDR3 amino acids: CASSPGDGTNYGYTF. The CDR3 DNA sequence: TGTGCCAGCTCACCAGGGGACGGTACTAACTATGGCTACACCTTC.